This T cell receptor (beta chain) stems from a study of Ad26.COV2.S vaccination and SARS-CoV-2 variants. For the study at large: As a participant in COV1001, the donor was in the Ad26.COV2.S trial arm. In the study, Ad26.COV2.S was injected intramuscularly once, or twice 56 days apart. Overall study results and limits: Breadth measured for non-spike TCRs was similar across vaccine and placebo recipients.

Germline V gene lookup returns CDR1 SEHNR and CDR2 FQNEAQ (reference sequence). J was trimmed by 3 bases and V by 8 bases; bases with no gene match: 17. The length of the CDR3 is 17 residues. Repertoires were generated with immunoSEQ multiplex PCR, while TCRdb's copy carries only in-frame clones and drops some. The sample has approximately 240,000 clones, approximately 87% seen once. As for treatment: around 19 received Ad26.COV2.S at low or high dose, single or two shots; about 5 received placebo; per-sample allocation not given. Vaccine and placebo recipients were sampled on day 63 after the first injection. About this clone: Antigen: not known.

This sample comprised peripheral blood, obtained in a trial of Ad26.COV2.S vaccine versus placebo. This chain joins TRBV7-9 and TRBJ2-5; the match to TRBD2 covers 8 bases. This clonotype was obtained from a person between 18 and 65 years old who received the Ad26.COV2.S COVID-19 vaccine or a placebo. The CDR3 loop is CASFLKGFTSGEETQYF. The CDR3 nucleotides are TGTGCCAGCTTCCTAAAGGGATTTACTAGCGGTGAAGAGACCCAGTACTTC. Based on the CDR3 plus reference TRBV7-9 and TRBJ2-5, the full variable domain is DTGVSQNPRHKITKRGQNVTFRCDPISEHNRLYWYRQTLGQGPEFLTYFQNEAQLEKSRLLSDRFSAERPKGSFSTLEIQRTEQGDSAMYLCASFLKGFTSGEETQYFGPGTRLLVL.